This T cell receptor (beta chain) was retrieved from a study of blood T cell repertoires in COVID-19. Turning to the study itself: From T cells, B-cell-depleted T cells, or PBMCs came the material, which was cDNA or gDNA.

This CDR3 region has 15 residues. V was clipped by 1 base and J by 4 bases; unmatched bases: 4. CDR1 is SGHAT and CDR2 is FQDESV in the germline V gene (reference sequence). In the original processing: Scientists estimated how many nucleated cells there were by amplifying reference gene primers. Some clones are missing from TCRdb's copy, which holds only in-frame ones; the method was immunoSEQ multiplex PCR. From that table come the V and J calls and clone size; the DNA was used to work out D and trimming. The top ten clones hold about 12% of a sample with 100,000 to 120,000 clones, roughly 85% of them seen once. This clone was seen only once.

The gene calls are TRBV11-1 and TRBJ2-3; 8 nucleotides match TRBD2. The specimen sequenced was peripheral blood. This TCR came from a human donor in a cohort sampled during active COVID-19. The CDR3 here is CASSLGRRGADTQYF. In DNA, the CDR3 is TGTGCCAGCAGCTTAGGTCGGCGGGGGGCAGATACGCAGTATTTT.